Presented here are 6 T cell receptor beta chains from one specimen sequenced in a study of cytomegalovirus exposure and HLA in healthy donors. Profiled with immunoSEQ multiplex PCR; TCRdb holds only in-frame clones, not every one. The sample consists of 110,000 to 150,000 clones, just under 85% of them appearing once. The sample consisted of PBMCs. All receptors come from a woman aged 30 to 39 in good health and CMV-seronegative.

V gene TRBV5-1 combines with J gene TRBJ1-5; D ambiguous. This CDR3 comprises 15 residues. V shed 0 bases and J shed 0 bases, with 7 bases lying between them. Germline lookup yields CDR1 SGHRS and CDR2 YFSETQ. The CDR3: CASSLDPYSNQPQHF. Here the CDR3 DNA reads TGCGCCAGCAGCTTGGATCCGTATAGCAATCAGCCCCAGCATTTT.

The J gene is TRBJ2-7, the V gene TRBV4-1; D perhaps matches TRBD1 (6 bases). The CDR3 is 15 residues long. Germline V CDR1 and CDR2: MGHRA, YSYEKL. V was shortened by 1 base and J by 5 bases, with 15 bases between the two germline ends. CDR3 residues: CASSQVSQGSHEQYF. The CDR3 DNA reads TGCGCCAGCAGCCAAGTGAGTCAGGGGAGCCACGAGCAGTACTTC.

The chain joins TRBV7-9 to TRBJ2-5, with D uncertain. V was clipped by 3 bases and J by 1 base, with 6 bases between them. The CDR3 covers 13 residues. The germline CDR1 and CDR2 sequences are SEHNR and FQNEAQ (reference sequence). Here the CDR3 DNA reads TGTGCCAGCAGCTTTTTCGGCCAAGAGACCCAGTACTTC. Protein: CASSFFGQETQYF.

The chain joins TRBV5-1 to TRBJ2-3; TRBD1 agrees at 8 bases. The CDR3 covers 17 residues. Trimming at V came to 4 bases and at J to 2 bases, leaving 12 bases not matched to a gene. Germline CDR1 SGHRS, CDR2 YFSETQ. The CDR3 protein is CASSERPGTGSTDTQYF. DNA for the CDR3: TGCGCCAGCAGCGAGAGACCCGGGACAGGATCCACAGATACGCAGTATTTT.

This sequence joins TRBV19 and TRBJ1-5, with D maybe TRBD1 (5 bases). Looked up from germline, CDR1 is LNHDA and CDR2 is SQIVND (reference sequence). This CDR3 contains 15 residues. Trimming removed 6 bases at V and 5 bases at J, with 17 bases between. The CDR3 here is CASRKGPSFYQPQHF. In DNA, the CDR3 is TGTGCCAGTAGAAAGGGGCCGTCTTTTTATCAGCCCCAGCATTTT.

The V gene is TRBV27, the J gene TRBJ2-7; 9 positions agree with TRBD1. CDR1 is MNHEY, CDR2 SMNVEV, per germline (reference sequence). The CDR3 consists of 14 residues. V gave up 6 bases and J gave up 2 bases; unmatched junction bases: 5. The CDR3 sequence: CASRRTGAAYEQYF. CDR3 coding DNA: TGTGCCAGCAGGCGGACAGGGGCCGCCTACGAGCAGTACTTC.